This TCR beta chain was captured in a study of shared clonotypes between healthy human individuals. Overall study findings and caveats: Naive subsets usually exceeded memory subsets in estimated richness.

A remark on this clone: Its antigen is undetermined.

Template for every sorted-subset replicate PCR totaled around 200 ng DNA, tens of thousands of T cell genomes. Libraries were prepared by immunoSEQ multiplex PCR; TCRdb keeps only in-frame clonotypes and omits some of them. Here the sample spans roughly 640,000 clones, approximately 79% being singletons. CD4+ cells underwent separation, giving CD45RA+ naive and CD45RA-negative memory subsets. The V end was cut by 4 bases, the J end by 3 bases, with 14 bases between. The CDR3 totals 15 residues. Germline loops: CDR1 LNHDA, CDR2 SQIVND (reference sequence). This receptor was identified in a woman between 25 and 40 years old in good health. The chain employs TRBV19 and TRBJ2-3; D may be TRBD2 (6 bases). The sequenced sample consisted of memory CD4+ T cells sorted from blood. Regarding subset: CD45RA-negative fraction. CDR3 nucleotides: TGTGCCAGTAGTACCCCTGGGGGGAGGACAGATACGCAGTATTTT. As protein: CASSTPGGRTDTQYF.